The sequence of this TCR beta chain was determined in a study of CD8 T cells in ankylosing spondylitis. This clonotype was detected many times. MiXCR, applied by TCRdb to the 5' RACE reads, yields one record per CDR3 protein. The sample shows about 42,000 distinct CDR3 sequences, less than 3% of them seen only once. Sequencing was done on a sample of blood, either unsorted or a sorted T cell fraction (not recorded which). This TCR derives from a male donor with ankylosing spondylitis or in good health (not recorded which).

The CDR3 spells CASSKDVRARTETQYF. CDR3 DNA sequence: TGTGCCAGCAGCAAAGACGTCAGGGCGCGGACAGAGACCCAGTACTTC. The chain employs TRBV21-1 and TRBJ2-5; TRBD1 reflects the table's D call only, with no check against the DNA. TRBV21-1 is listed as a pseudogene. This CDR3 is built from 16 residues.